Presented here are 20 T cell receptor beta chains from one specimen sequenced in a study of T cell responses to AZD1222 COVID-19 vaccine. Assay used: immunoSEQ multiplex PCR; TCRdb lists only in-frame clones, some missing. This table holds roughly 140,000 clones, around 90% found once. Sequencing was performed on peripheral blood, taken 28 days after the second AZD1222 dose. The receptors originated from an adult who received the AZD1222 COVID-19 vaccine.

This chain joins TRBV11-2 and TRBJ2-3, with a weak D call TRBD1 (6 bases). The CDR3 spans 14 residues. Germline CDR1 and CDR2: SGHAT and FQNNGV. The V end lost 7 bases, the J end lost 6 bases, and 17 bases lay between the germline ends. CDR3 coding DNA: TGTGCCAGCACAAAGGTCCCAGGGGAGGATACGCAGTATTTT. It is translated as CASTKVPGEDTQYF.

This clone was seen a handful of times. The genes are TRBV29-1 and TRBJ1-1; the match to TRBD1 covers 7 bases. V was clipped by 7 bases and J by 5 bases; unmatched bases: 7. This CDR3 spans 12 amino acids. Germline CDR1 is SQVTM and CDR2 is ANQGSEA. CDR3 residues: CSAGRGRTEAFF. The CDR3 nucleotides are TGCAGCGCTGGGAGGGGGCGGACTGAAGCTTTCTTT.

This chain connects TRBV5-1 to TRBJ1-6, with D possibly being TRBD1 (5 bases). V lost 0 bases to trimming and J lost 7 bases, with 8 bases between them. There are 14 residues in the CDR3. Looked up from germline, CDR1 is SGHRS and CDR2 is YFSETQ. The CDR3 nucleotides read TGCGCCAGCAGCTTGGGGACAACCAATTCACCCCTCCACTTT. It is translated as CASSLGTTNSPLHF. Based on the CDR3 plus reference TRBV5-1 and TRBJ1-6, the full variable domain is KAGVTQTPRYLIKTRGQQVTLSCSPISGHRSVSWYQQTPGQGLQFLFEYFSETQRNKGNFPGRFSGRQFSNSRSEMNVSTLELGDSALYLCASSLGTTNSPLHFGNGTRLTVT.

The J gene is TRBJ1-1, the V gene TRBV6-5; D is perhaps TRBD1 (6 bases). The CDR3 extends over 15 amino acids. From germline, CDR1 is MNHEY and CDR2 SVGAGI. The V and J ends lost 5 bases and 0 bases respectively, with 13 bases between them. The CDR3: CASSREGGMNTEAFF. In DNA form, the CDR3 reads TGTGCCAGCAGTCGTGAGGGGGGAATGAACACTGAAGCTTTCTTT.

As DNA, the CDR3 is TGTGCCAGCAGTTATGGACAGACTCAACAAAAAGAGACCCAGTACTTC. Protein product: CASSYGQTQQKETQYF. This chain links TRBV6-6 with TRBJ2-5, with D perhaps matching TRBD1 (6 bases). This CDR3 has 16 residues. The V gene lost 3 bases and the J gene lost 3 bases, with 17 bases spanning the gap. CDR1 MNHNY and CDR2 SVGAGI come from the germline V gene (reference sequence).

This chain joins TRBV7-9 and TRBJ1-6; TRBD1 is a possible D gene (5 bases). V was trimmed by 4 bases and J by 12 bases, leaving 22 bases between them. This CDR3 is 16 amino acids long. CDR1 SEHNR and CDR2 FQNEAQ come from the germline V gene (reference sequence). CDR3 bases: TGTGCCAGCAGCTCCACGCCCCTCAGGGACCTCGGACCCCTCCACTTT. It is translated as CASSSTPLRDLGPLHF. Combining the CDR3 with reference TRBV7-9 and TRBJ1-6 gives the whole variable domain DTGVSQNPRHKITKRGQNVTFRCDPISEHNRLYWYRQTLGQGPEFLTYFQNEAQLEKSRLLSDRFSAERPKGSFSTLEIQRTEQGDSAMYLCASSSTPLRDLGPLHFGNGTRLTVT.

The V and J genes are TRBV6-5 and TRBJ1-3, with a tentative D call TRBD1 (6 bases). V was pared by 3 bases and J by 4 bases, with 10 bases between. CDR1 is MNHEY, CDR2 SVGAGI, per germline. The CDR3 is made up of 14 amino acids. The CDR3 spells CASSYGQGGNTIYF. DNA for the CDR3: TGTGCCAGCAGTTATGGGCAGGGGGGAAACACCATATATTTT.

The chain combines TRBV7-9 with TRBJ1-1; D is unresolved. The CDR3 contains 11 residues. V was cut by 6 bases and J by 2 bases, with 4 bases left in between. Germline CDR1 reads SEHNR; CDR2 reads FQNEAQ (reference sequence). The CDR3, as DNA: TGTGCCAGCAGTCTTAACACTGAAGCTTTCTTT. The encoded protein is CASSLNTEAFF.

The J gene is TRBJ1-5, the V gene TRBV4-1, with TRBD1 as a possible D gene (5 bases). The germline V gene encodes CDR1 MGHRA and CDR2 YSYEKL. V lost 4 bases to trimming and J lost 5 bases, with 18 bases between them. The CDR3 is made up of 16 amino acids. DNA of the CDR3: TGCGCCAGCAGCCCCCACACAAACAGGCGGGATCAGCCCCAGCATTTT. Protein product: CASSPHTNRRDQPQHF.

This sequence joins TRBV21-1 and TRBJ1-4; the listed D gene, TRBD1, was not tested against the DNA. TRBV21-1 is listed as a pseudogene. The CDR3 spans 17 residues. The CDR3 region has the DNA TGTGCCAGCAGCGCCGACAGGGGAGTTGGAGCTAATGAAAAACTGTTTTTT. This gives the protein CASSADRGVGANEKLFF.

The rearrangement uses TRBV2 and TRBJ2-5, with a possible D match to TRBD1 (5 bases). The germline V gene has CDR1 SNHLY and CDR2 FYNNEI. Between the trimmed V and J ends, which lost 6 bases and 2 bases, there was a span of 7 bases. The CDR3 sequence is 12 residues long. The CDR3 is CASRDNQETQYF. The DNA of the CDR3 is TGTGCCAGCAGGGACAATCAAGAGACCCAGTACTTC.

The rearrangement uses TRBV9 and TRBJ1-2, with 7 positions matching TRBD1. V lost 2 bases to trimming and J lost 4 bases; unmatched junction nucleotides: 5. The CDR3 loop spans 14 amino acids. CDR1 is SGDLS and CDR2 is YYNGEE in the germline V gene. This CDR3 is CASSVWDSAYGYTF. For the CDR3, the DNA is TGTGCCAGCAGCGTTTGGGACAGCGCCTATGGCTACACCTTC.

This chain links TRBV12-5 with TRBJ1-5, with 7 bases that match TRBD1. Germline CDR1 LGHNT, CDR2 FRNRAP. CDR3 size: 14 residues. J lost 6 bases, V lost 7 bases, and 9 bases had no gene match. CDR3 coding DNA: TGTGCTAGTGCGCTAACAGGGGAGGGTCAGCCCCAGCATTTT. It codes for CASALTGEGQPQHF.

This clone came up once. The chain joins TRBV29-1 to TRBJ1-2; 8 bases are a match to TRBD1. The V gene end was trimmed by 7 bases and the J gene end by 4 bases; junction bases not matched to a gene: 5. The length of the CDR3 is 12 residues. The germline V gene encodes CDR1 SQVTM and CDR2 ANQGSEA. CDR3 bases: TGCAGCGCCGGACAGGGAAGCTATGGCTACACCTTC. Encoded protein: CSAGQGSYGYTF.

The chain recombines TRBV6-5 with TRBJ2-7; 9 positions agree with TRBD1. The CDR3 runs to 11 residues. The J segment lost 5 bases and the V segment lost 10 bases, leaving 3 bases of the junction unmatched. CDR1 MNHEY and CDR2 SVGAGI come from the germline V gene. Here the CDR3 DNA reads TGTGCCACGGGACAGGGACACGAGCAGTACTTC. Its translation is CATGQGHEQYF.

V gene TRBV7-2 combines with J gene TRBJ2-1, with TRBD2 identical over 11 bases. Germline V gene lookup returns CDR1 SGHTA and CDR2 FQGNSA. The V segment lost 3 bases and the J segment 4 bases; nucleotides outside the gene matches: 14. The CDR3 length is 19 residues. CDR3 sequence (DNA): TGTGCCAGCAGCTTTAAATCGCTAGCGGGAGGTCAAGGGTACAATGAGCAGTTCTTC. The encoded protein is CASSFKSLAGGQGYNEQFF.

Only one count was recorded for this clone. The chain has TRBV3-1 (or the pseudogene TRBV3-2) and TRBJ1-3; D ambiguous. The CDR3 loop spans 13 amino acids. Trimming took 5 bases from V and 4 from J, leaving 9 bases between them. Germline CDR1 LGHDT, CDR2 YNNKEL (reference sequence). In DNA form, the CDR3 reads TGTGCCAGCAGCTTTACCAGGGGAAACACCATATATTTT. Its protein is CASSFTRGNTIYF.

The chain combines TRBV5-1 with TRBJ1-2; no reliable D call. Germline-derived CDR1 and CDR2 are SGHRS and YFSETQ. The CDR3 consists of 13 residues. V was pared by 0 bases and J by 8 bases, with 11 bases between. In DNA, the CDR3 is TGCGCCAGCAGCTTGGGCCGCTTAGAAGGCTACACCTTC. It translates to CASSLGRLEGYTF.

This chain connects TRBV29-1 to TRBJ1-3; D is ambiguous. CDR3 length equals 13 residues. V was pared by 4 bases and J by 2 bases, with 9 bases between. Germline V CDR1 and CDR2: SQVTM, ANQGSEA. DNA for the CDR3: TGCAGCGTTGGACCCCGTACTGGAAACACCATATATTTT. This translates into CSVGPRTGNTIYF.

This chain connects TRBV5-1 to TRBJ2-7; TRBD1 matches at 8 bases. The CDR3 has 15 residues. Losses at the gene ends were 0 bases for V and 2 bases for J; bases not matched to a gene: 4. CDR1 and CDR2 from the germline V gene are SGHRS and YFSETQ. CDR3 region: CASSLDAGGTYEQYF. The CDR3 DNA is TGCGCCAGCAGCTTGGACGCAGGGGGCACCTACGAGCAGTACTTC.